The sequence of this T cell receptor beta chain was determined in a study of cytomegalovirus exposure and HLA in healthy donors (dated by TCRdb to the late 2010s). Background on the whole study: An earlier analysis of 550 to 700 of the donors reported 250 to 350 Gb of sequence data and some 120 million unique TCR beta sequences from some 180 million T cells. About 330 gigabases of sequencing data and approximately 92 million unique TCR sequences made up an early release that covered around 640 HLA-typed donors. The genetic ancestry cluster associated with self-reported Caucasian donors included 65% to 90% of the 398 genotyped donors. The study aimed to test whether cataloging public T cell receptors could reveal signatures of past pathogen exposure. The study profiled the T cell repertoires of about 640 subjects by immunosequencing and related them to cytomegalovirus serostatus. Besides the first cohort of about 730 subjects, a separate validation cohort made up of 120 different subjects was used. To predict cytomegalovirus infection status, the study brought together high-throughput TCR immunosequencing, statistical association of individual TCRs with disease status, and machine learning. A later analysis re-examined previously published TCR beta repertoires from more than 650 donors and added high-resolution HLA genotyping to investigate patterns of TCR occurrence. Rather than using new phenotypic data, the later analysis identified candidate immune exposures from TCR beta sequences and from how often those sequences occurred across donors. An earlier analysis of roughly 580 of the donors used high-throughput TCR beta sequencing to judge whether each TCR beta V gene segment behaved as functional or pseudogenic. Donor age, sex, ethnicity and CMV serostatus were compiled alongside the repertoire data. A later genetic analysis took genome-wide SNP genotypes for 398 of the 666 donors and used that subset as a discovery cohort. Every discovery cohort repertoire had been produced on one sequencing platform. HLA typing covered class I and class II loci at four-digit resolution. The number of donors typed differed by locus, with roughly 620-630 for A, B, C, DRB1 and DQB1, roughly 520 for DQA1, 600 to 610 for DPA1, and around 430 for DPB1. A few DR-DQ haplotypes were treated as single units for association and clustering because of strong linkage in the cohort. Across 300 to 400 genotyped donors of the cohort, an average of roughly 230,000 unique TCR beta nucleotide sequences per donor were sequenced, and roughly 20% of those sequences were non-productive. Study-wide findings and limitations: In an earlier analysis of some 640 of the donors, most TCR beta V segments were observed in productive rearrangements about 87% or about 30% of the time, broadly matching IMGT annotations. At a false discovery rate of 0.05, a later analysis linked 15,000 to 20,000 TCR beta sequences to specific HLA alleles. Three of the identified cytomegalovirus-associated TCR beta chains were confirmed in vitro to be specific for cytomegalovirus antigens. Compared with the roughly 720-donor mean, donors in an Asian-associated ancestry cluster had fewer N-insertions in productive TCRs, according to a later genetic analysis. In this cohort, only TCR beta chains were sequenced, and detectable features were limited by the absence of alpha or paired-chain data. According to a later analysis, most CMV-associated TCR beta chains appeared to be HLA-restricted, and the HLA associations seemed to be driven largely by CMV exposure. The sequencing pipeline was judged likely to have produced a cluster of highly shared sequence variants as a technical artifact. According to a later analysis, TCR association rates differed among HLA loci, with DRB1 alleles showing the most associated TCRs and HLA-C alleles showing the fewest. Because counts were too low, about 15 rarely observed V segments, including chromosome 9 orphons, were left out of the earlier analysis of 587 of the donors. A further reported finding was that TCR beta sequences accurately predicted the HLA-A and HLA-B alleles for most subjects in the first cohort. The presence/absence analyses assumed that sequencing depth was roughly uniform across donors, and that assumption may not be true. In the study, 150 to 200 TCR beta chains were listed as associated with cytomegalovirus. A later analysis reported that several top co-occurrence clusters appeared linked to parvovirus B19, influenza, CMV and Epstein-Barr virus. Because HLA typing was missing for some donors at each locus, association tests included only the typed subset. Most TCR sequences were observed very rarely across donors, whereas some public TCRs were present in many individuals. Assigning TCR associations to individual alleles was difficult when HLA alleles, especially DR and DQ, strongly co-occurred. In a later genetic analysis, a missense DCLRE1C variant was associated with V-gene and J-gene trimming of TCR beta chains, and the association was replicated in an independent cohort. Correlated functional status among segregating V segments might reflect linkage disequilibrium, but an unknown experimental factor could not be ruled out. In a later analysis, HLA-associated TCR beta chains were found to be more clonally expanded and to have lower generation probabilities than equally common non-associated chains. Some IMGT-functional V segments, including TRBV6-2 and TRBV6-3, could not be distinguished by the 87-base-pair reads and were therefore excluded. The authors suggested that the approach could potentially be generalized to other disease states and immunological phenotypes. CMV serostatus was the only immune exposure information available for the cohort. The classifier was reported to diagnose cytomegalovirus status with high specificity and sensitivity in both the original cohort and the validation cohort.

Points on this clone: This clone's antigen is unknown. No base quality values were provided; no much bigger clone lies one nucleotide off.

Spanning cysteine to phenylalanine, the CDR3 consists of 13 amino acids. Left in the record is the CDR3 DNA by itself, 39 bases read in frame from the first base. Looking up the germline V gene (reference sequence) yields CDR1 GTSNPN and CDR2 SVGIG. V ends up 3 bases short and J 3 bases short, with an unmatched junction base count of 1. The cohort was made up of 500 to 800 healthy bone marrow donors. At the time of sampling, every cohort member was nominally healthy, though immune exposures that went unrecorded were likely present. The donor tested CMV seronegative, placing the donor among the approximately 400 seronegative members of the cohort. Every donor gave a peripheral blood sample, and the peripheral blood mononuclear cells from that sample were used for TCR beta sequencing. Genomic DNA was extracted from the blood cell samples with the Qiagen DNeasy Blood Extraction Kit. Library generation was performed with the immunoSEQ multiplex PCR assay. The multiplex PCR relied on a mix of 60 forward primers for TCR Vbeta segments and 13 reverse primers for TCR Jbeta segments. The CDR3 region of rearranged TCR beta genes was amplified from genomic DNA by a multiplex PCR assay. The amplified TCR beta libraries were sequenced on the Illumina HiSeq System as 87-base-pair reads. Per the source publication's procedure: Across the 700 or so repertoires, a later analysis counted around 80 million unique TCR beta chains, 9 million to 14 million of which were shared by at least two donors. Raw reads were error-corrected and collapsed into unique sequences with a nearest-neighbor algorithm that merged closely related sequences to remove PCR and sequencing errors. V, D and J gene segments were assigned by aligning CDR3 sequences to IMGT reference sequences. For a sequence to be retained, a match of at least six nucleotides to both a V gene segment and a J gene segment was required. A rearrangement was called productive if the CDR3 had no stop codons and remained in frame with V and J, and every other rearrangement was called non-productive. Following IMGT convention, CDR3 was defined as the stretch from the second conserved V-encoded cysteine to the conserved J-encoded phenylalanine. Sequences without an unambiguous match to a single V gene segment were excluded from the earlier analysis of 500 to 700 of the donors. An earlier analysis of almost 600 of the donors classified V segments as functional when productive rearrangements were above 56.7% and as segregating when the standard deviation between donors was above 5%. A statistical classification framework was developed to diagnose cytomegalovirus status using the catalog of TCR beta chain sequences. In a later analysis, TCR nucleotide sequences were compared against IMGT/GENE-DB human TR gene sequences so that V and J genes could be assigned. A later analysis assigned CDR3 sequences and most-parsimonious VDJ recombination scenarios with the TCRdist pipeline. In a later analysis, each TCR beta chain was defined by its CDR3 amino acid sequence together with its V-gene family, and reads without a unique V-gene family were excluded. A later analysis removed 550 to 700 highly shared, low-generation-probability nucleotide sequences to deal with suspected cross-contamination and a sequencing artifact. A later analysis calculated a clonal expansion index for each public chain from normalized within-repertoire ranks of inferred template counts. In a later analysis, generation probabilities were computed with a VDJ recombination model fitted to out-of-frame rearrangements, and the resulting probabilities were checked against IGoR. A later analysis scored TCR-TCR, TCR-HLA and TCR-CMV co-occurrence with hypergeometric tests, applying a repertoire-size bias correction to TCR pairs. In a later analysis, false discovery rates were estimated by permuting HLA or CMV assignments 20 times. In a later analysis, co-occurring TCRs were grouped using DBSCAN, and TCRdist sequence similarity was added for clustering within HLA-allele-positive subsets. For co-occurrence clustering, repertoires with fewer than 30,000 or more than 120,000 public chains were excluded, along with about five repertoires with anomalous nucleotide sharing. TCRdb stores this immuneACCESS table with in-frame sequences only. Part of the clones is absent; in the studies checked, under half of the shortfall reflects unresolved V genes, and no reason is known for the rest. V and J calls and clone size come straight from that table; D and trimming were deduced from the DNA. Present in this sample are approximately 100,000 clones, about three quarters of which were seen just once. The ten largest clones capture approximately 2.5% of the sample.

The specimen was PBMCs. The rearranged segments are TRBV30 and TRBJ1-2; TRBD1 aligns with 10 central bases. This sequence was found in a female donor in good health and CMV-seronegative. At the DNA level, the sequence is TGTGCCTGGAGAGGGACAGGGGACTATGGCTACACCTTC. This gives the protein CAWRGTGDYGYTF. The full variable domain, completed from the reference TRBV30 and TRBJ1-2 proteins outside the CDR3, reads SQTIHQWPATLVQPVGSPLSLECTVEGTSNPNLYWYRQAAGRGLQLLFYSVGIGQISSEVPQNLSASRPQDRQFILSSKKLLLSDSGFYLCAWRGTGDYGYTFGSGTRLTVV.